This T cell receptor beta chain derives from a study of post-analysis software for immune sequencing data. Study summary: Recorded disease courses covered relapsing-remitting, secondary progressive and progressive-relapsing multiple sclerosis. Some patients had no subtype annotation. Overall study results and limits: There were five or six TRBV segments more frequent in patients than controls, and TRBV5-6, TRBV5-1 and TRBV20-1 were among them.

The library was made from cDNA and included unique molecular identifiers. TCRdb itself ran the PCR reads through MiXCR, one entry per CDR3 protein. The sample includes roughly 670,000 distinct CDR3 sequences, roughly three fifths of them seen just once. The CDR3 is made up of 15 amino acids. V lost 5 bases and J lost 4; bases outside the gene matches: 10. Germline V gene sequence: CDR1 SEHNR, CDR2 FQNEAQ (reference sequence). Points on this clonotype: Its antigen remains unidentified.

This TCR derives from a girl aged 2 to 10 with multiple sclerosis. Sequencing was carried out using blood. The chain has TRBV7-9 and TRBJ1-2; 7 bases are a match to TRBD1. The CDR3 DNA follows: TGTGCCAGCAGCCCGGTCGGGACAGCGGTCTATGGCTACACCTTC. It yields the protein CASSPVGTAVYGYTF.